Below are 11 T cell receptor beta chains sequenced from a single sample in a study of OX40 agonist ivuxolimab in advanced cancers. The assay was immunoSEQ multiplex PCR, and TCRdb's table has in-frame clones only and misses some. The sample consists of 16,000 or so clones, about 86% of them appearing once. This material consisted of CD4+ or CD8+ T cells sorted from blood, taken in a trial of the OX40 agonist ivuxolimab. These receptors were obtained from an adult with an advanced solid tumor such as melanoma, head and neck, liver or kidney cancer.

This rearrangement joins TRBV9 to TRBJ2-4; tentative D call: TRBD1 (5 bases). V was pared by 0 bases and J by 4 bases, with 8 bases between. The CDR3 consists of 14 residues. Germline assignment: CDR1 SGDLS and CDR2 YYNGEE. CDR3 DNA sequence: TGTGCCAGCAGCGTAGATCCAGGGAAAAACATTCAGTACTTC. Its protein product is CASSVDPGKNIQYF.

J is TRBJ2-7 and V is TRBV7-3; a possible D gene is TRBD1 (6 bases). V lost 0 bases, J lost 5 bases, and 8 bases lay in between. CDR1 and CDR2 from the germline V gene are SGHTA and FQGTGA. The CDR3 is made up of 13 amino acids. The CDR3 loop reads CASSLTYRDEQYF. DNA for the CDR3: TGTGCCAGCAGCTTAACGTACAGGGACGAGCAGTACTTC.

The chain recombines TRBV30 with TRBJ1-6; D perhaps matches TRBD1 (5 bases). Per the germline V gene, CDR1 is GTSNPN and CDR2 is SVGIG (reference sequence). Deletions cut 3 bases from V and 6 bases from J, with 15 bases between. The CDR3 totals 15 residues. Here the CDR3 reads CAWRLGQTLNSPLHF. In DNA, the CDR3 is TGTGCCTGGAGGCTGGGGCAGACCCTTAATTCACCCCTCCACTTT.

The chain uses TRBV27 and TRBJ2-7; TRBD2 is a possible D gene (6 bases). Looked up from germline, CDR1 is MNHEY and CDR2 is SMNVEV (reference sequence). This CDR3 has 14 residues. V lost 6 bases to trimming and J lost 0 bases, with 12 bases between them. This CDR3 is CASRRAGYSYEQYF. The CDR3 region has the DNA TGTGCCAGCAGACGAGCGGGCTACTCCTACGAGCAGTACTTC.

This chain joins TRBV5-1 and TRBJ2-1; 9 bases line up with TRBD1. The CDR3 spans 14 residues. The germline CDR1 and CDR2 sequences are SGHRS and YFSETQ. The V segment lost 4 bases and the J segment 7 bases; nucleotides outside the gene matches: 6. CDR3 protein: CASSPDRGGNEQFF. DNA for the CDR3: TGCGCCAGCAGCCCGGACAGGGGTGGGAATGAGCAGTTCTTC.

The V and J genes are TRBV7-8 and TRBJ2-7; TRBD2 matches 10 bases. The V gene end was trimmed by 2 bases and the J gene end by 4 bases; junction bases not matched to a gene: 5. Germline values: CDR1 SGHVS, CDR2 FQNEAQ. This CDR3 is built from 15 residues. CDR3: CASSLPAGGPYEQYF. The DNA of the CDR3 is TGTGCCAGCAGCTTACCAGCGGGAGGGCCTTACGAGCAGTACTTC.

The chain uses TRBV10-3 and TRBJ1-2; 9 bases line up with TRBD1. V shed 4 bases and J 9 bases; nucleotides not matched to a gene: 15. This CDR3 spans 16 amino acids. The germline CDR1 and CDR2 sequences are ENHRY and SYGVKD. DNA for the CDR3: TGTGCCATCAGTGTGTCTTTTGTCCGGGACAGGGCTAGCTACACCTTC. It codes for CAISVSFVRDRASYTF.

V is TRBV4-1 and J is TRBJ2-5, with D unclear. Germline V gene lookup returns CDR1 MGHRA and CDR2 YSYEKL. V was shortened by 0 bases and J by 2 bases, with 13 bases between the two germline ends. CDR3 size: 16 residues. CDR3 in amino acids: CASSQDWTPIQETQYF. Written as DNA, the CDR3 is TGCGCCAGCAGCCAAGATTGGACCCCTATTCAAGAGACCCAGTACTTC.

The CDR3 DNA reads TGTGCCAGCAGCTCCACGCTACAGGGTGGAGGCGAGCAGTACTTC. Its translation is CASSSTLQGGGEQYF. The rearrangement joins TRBV7-2 to TRBJ2-7; maybe TRBD1 (6 bases). V was pared by 4 bases and J by 6 bases, with 19 bases between. This CDR3 has 15 residues. CDR1 SGHTA and CDR2 FQGNSA come from the germline V gene.

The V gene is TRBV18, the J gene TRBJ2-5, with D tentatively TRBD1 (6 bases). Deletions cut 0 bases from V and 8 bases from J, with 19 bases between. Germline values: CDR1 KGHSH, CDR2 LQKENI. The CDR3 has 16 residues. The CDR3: CASSPPPEQGKYTQYF. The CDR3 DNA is TGTGCCAGCTCACCACCGCCCGAGCAGGGGAAATACACCCAGTACTTC.

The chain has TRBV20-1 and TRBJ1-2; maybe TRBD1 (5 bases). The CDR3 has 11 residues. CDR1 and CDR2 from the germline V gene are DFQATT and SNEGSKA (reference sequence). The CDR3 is CITGTPIGYTF. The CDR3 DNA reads TGCATAACCGGGACGCCCATAGGCTACACCTTC.